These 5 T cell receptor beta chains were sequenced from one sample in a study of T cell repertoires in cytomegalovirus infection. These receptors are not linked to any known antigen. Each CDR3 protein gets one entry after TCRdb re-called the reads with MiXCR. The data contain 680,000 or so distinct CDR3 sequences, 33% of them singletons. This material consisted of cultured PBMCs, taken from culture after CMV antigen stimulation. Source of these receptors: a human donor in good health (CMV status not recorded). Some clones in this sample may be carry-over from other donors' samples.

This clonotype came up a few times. The CDR3 here is CASLGLRTGELFF. CDR3 sequence (DNA): TGTGCCAGCTTGGGACTAAGGACCGGGGAGCTGTTTTTT. The chain uses TRBV2 and TRBJ2-2, with 7 bases identical to TRBD2. In germline, CDR1 is SNHLY, CDR2 FYNNEI. The CDR3 contains 13 residues. J gave up 5 bases and V 8 bases, and 5 bases lay outside the gene matches.

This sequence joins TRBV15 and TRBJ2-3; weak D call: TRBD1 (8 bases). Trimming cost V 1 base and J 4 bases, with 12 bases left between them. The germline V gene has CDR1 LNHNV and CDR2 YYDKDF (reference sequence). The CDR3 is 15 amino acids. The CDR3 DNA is TGTGCCACCAGCAGAGGACAGGGGAGGGCAGATACGCAGTATTTT. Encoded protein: CATSRGQGRADTQYF.

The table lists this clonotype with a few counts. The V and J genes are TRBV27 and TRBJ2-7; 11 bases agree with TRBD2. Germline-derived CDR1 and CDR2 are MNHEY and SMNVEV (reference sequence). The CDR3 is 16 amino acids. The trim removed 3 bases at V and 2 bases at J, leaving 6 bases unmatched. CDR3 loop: CASSLSLAGATYEQYF. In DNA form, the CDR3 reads TGTGCCAGCAGTTTGTCACTAGCGGGGGCGACCTACGAGCAGTACTTC.

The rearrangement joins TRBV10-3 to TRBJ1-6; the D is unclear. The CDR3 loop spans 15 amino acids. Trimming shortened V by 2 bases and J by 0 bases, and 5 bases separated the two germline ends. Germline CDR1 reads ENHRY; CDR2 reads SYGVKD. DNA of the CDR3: TGTGCCATCAGTGAGCTGAGCTCCTATAATTCACCCCTCCACTTT. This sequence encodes CAISELSSYNSPLHF.

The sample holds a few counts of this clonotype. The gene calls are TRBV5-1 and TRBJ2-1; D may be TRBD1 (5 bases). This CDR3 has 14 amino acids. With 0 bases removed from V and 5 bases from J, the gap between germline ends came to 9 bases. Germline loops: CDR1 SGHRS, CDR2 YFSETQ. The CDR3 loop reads CASSLGTGDNEQFF. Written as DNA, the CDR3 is TGCGCCAGCAGCTTGGGTACAGGCGACAATGAGCAGTTCTTC.